The rows below give T cell receptor beta chains drawn from one sample of a study of blood T cell repertoires in COVID-19. The protocol was immunoSEQ multiplex PCR, while the TCRdb copy is restricted to in-frame clones and leaves out a portion. Of around 20,000 clones listed, roughly 84% are singletons. Input material: peripheral blood. Every receptor here comes from a middle-aged man with active COVID-19. The CDR3 runs from the conserved cysteine through the conserved F or W. A D gene is named only where the DNA matches it firmly. For some rows the clone size is stated as once, few or many, or as a class when expanded; others skip it.

CDR3aa: CASSFSTSGQETQYF
CDR3nt: TGTGCCAGCAGCTTTTCGACTAGCGGGCAAGAGACCCAGTACTTC
abundance: .
j_gene: TRBJ2-5
v_gene: TRBV5-6
d_gene: TRBD2

CDR3aa: CASGLAQGAYNEQFF
CDR3nt: TGTGCTAGTGGTTTGGCCCAGGGGGCTTACAATGAGCAGTTCTTC
abundance: .
j_gene: TRBJ2-1
v_gene: TRBV12-5
d_gene: TRBD1

CDR3aa: CASSGTGDNEQFF
CDR3nt: TGTGCCAGCAGCGGGACAGGGGATAATGAGCAGTTCTTC
abundance: .
j_gene: TRBJ2-1
v_gene: TRBV9
d_gene: TRBD1

CDR3aa: CASSMAGPLSYEQYF
CDR3nt: TGTGCCAGTAGTATGGCGGGGCCTCTCTCCTACGAGCAGTACTTC
abundance: .
j_gene: TRBJ2-7
v_gene: TRBV19
d_gene: .

CDR3aa: CASSLVRTGGGETQYF
CDR3nt: TGTGCCAGCAGCCTCGTCCGGACAGGGGGCGGGGAGACCCAGTACTTC
abundance: .
j_gene: TRBJ2-5
v_gene: TRBV7-9
d_gene: TRBD1

CDR3aa: CASSDSTSGGGDTQYF
CDR3nt: TGTGCCAGCAGTGACTCGACTAGCGGGGGGGGAGATACGCAGTATTTT
abundance: .
j_gene: TRBJ2-3
v_gene: TRBV6-4
d_gene: TRBD2

CDR3aa: CASSFLGPNTEAFF
CDR3nt: TGTGCCAGCAGCTTTCTGGGCCCTAACACTGAAGCTTTCTTT
abundance: .
j_gene: TRBJ1-1
v_gene: TRBV13
d_gene: .

CDR3aa: CASSFSERTGGDEQFF
CDR3nt: TGTGCCAGCAGCTTTAGCGAGAGGACAGGGGGGGATGAGCAGTTCTTC
abundance: .
j_gene: TRBJ2-1
v_gene: TRBV7-8
d_gene: TRBD1

CDR3aa: CASSVLPGLAGGSTDTQYF
CDR3nt: TGTGCCAGCAGTGTTCTGCCGGGACTAGCGGGGGGAAGCACAGATACGCAGTATTTT
abundance: .
j_gene: TRBJ2-3
v_gene: TRBV2
d_gene: TRBD2

CDR3aa: CASSPYQGTEAFF
CDR3nt: TGTGCCAGCAGCCCATACCAGGGGACCGAAGCTTTCTTT
abundance: .
j_gene: TRBJ1-1
v_gene: TRBV7-2
d_gene: .

CDR3aa: CASSIDSDPYNEQFF
CDR3nt: TGTGCCAGTAGTATAGACAGTGATCCCTACAATGAGCAGTTCTTC
abundance: few
j_gene: TRBJ2-1
v_gene: TRBV19
d_gene: .

CDR3aa: CASSLNFYEQYF
CDR3nt: TGCGCCAGCAGCTTAAACTTCTACGAGCAGTACTTC
abundance: .
j_gene: TRBJ2-7
v_gene: TRBV5-1
d_gene: .

CDR3aa: CASRASVNTDTQYF
CDR3nt: TGTGCCAGCAGGGCTAGTGTTAACACAGATACGCAGTATTTT
abundance: .
j_gene: TRBJ2-3
v_gene: TRBV6-5
d_gene: .

CDR3aa: CASSLDRLARTDTQYF
CDR3nt: TGTGCCAGCAGCTTAGACCGGCTAGCCCGCACAGATACGCAGTATTTT
abundance: .
j_gene: TRBJ2-3
v_gene: TRBV7-8
d_gene: .

CDR3aa: CASSVRGIYNEQFF
CDR3nt: TGTGCCAGCAGCGTCCGGGGGATCTACAATGAGCAGTTCTTC
abundance: .
j_gene: TRBJ2-1
v_gene: TRBV9
d_gene: .

CDR3aa: CASSLYRRDSENWLNYGYTF
CDR3nt: TGTGCCAGCAGCTTATATCGACGCGACAGCGAAAACTGGCTTAACTATGGCTACACCTTC
abundance: .
j_gene: TRBJ1-2
v_gene: TRBV7-6
d_gene: .

CDR3aa: CASSTGLAGRTGELFF
CDR3nt: TGTGCCAGCAGCACAGGACTAGCGGGCAGGACCGGGGAGCTGTTTTTT
abundance: .
j_gene: TRBJ2-2
v_gene: TRBV5-4
d_gene: TRBD2

CDR3aa: CASSPTSGHTGELFF
CDR3nt: TGCGCCAGCAGCCCGACTAGCGGACACACCGGGGAGCTGTTTTTT
abundance: .
j_gene: TRBJ2-2
v_gene: TRBV5-1
d_gene: TRBD2

CDR3aa: CASSQVTSGWNEQFF
CDR3nt: TGCGCCAGCAGCCAAGTCACTAGCGGGTGGAATGAGCAGTTCTTC
abundance: .
j_gene: TRBJ2-1
v_gene: TRBV4-1
d_gene: TRBD2

CDR3aa: CAISEYFRREEQFF
CDR3nt: TGTGCCATCAGTGAGTATTTTAGGCGGGAGGAGCAGTTCTTC
abundance: .
j_gene: TRBJ2-1
v_gene: TRBV10-3
d_gene: TRBD2

CDR3aa: CASSRGRNEKLFF
CDR3nt: TGTGCCAGCAGCCGCGGAAGGAATGAAAAACTGTTTTTT
abundance: .
j_gene: TRBJ1-4
v_gene: TRBV7-2
d_gene: .

CDR3aa: CASSLRYSYNEQFF
CDR3nt: TGTGCCAGCAGTTTACGGTACTCCTACAATGAGCAGTTCTTC
abundance: .
j_gene: TRBJ2-1
v_gene: TRBV28
d_gene: .

CDR3aa: CASRKTGGATGELFF
CDR3nt: TGTGCCAGCAGAAAAACGGGGGGCGCGACCGGGGAGCTGTTTTTT
abundance: .
j_gene: TRBJ2-2
v_gene: TRBV5-8
d_gene: .

CDR3aa: CAWSVSFNYGYTF
CDR3nt: TGTGCCTGGAGTGTAAGCTTTAACTATGGCTACACCTTC
abundance: .
j_gene: TRBJ1-2
v_gene: TRBV30
d_gene: .

CDR3aa: CATSRDGPVYEQYF
CDR3nt: TGTGCCACCAGCAGAGATGGGCCAGTCTACGAGCAGTACTTC
abundance: .
j_gene: TRBJ2-7
v_gene: TRBV15
d_gene: .

CDR3aa: CASSQVRATDTQYF
CDR3nt: TGCGCCAGCAGCCAAGTGAGGGCCACAGATACGCAGTATTTT
abundance: .
j_gene: TRBJ2-3
v_gene: TRBV4-3
d_gene: .

CDR3aa: CASSSTGNSGNTIYF
CDR3nt: TGTGCCAGCAGTTCTACAGGAAACTCTGGAAACACCATATATTTT
abundance: .
j_gene: TRBJ1-3
v_gene: TRBV5-4
d_gene: .

CDR3aa: CAISRTEGNTIYF
CDR3nt: TGTGCCATCAGTCGGACAGAGGGAAACACCATATATTTT
abundance: .
j_gene: TRBJ1-3
v_gene: TRBV10-3
d_gene: .

CDR3aa: CASSQVTSSGRVPYEQYF
CDR3nt: TGTGCCAGCAGCCAAGTCACCAGTAGCGGGAGGGTCCCCTACGAGCAGTACTTC
abundance: .
j_gene: TRBJ2-7
v_gene: TRBV3-1/TRBV3-2
d_gene: TRBD2

CDR3aa: CATSLHRQGLMNTEAFF
CDR3nt: TGTGCCACCAGCCTCCACAGACAGGGACTCATGAACACTGAAGCTTTCTTT
abundance: .
j_gene: TRBJ1-1
v_gene: TRBV15
d_gene: TRBD1

CDR3aa: CASSLRGVAGWGYNEQFF
CDR3nt: TGTGCCAGCAGCTTGCGGGGGGTAGCGGGATGGGGCTACAATGAGCAGTTCTTC
abundance: once
j_gene: TRBJ2-1
v_gene: TRBV5-4
d_gene: TRBD2

CDR3aa: CASSAPGTSMNTQYF
CDR3nt: TGTGCCAGCAGCGCTCCCGGGACTTCCATGAATACGCAGTATTTT
abundance: .
j_gene: TRBJ2-3
v_gene: TRBV9
d_gene: .

CDR3aa: CASSLYFRRGTGANVLTF
CDR3nt: TGTGCCAGCAGTCTCTACTTCCGAAGGGGTACTGGGGCCAACGTCCTGACTTTC
abundance: .
j_gene: TRBJ2-6
v_gene: TRBV27
d_gene: .

CDR3aa: CASSEGVSGANVLTF
CDR3nt: TGTGCCAGCAGTGAAGGAGTTTCTGGGGCCAACGTCCTGACTTTC
abundance: .
j_gene: TRBJ2-6
v_gene: TRBV28
d_gene: .

CDR3aa: CASSRQINTGELFF
CDR3nt: TGCGCCAGCAGCCGACAGATAAACACCGGGGAGCTGTTTTTT
abundance: .
j_gene: TRBJ2-2
v_gene: TRBV4-1
d_gene: .

CDR3aa: CSASGGLVQTGYNEQFF
CDR3nt: TGCAGTGCTAGTGGGGGGCTAGTCCAAACCGGCTACAATGAGCAGTTCTTC
abundance: .
j_gene: TRBJ2-1
v_gene: TRBV20-1
d_gene: .

CDR3aa: CATSRDSGGATF
CDR3nt: TGTGCCACCAGCAGAGATTCAGGTGGCGCCACCTTC
abundance: .
j_gene: TRBJ1-2
v_gene: TRBV15
d_gene: .

CDR3aa: CASSPPERRNYNEQFF
CDR3nt: TGTGCCAGCTCACCACCAGAACGGAGGAACTACAATGAGCAGTTCTTC
abundance: .
j_gene: TRBJ2-1
v_gene: TRBV18
d_gene: .

CDR3aa: CASSPRQGAYEQYF
CDR3nt: TGCGCCAGCAGCCCCCGACAGGGCGCTTACGAGCAGTACTTC
abundance: .
j_gene: TRBJ2-7
v_gene: TRBV4-3
d_gene: TRBD1

CDR3aa: CASSATGGPYEQYF
CDR3nt: TGTGCCAGTAGTGCCACGGGAGGACCCTACGAGCAGTACTTC
abundance: .
j_gene: TRBJ2-7
v_gene: TRBV19
d_gene: TRBD2

CDR3aa: CASSLVSESYEQYF
CDR3nt: TGTGCCAGCAGCTTAGTCTCAGAATCCTACGAGCAGTACTTC
abundance: .
j_gene: TRBJ2-7
v_gene: TRBV7-2
d_gene: .

CDR3aa: CASSTGGTGTPFSYEQYF
CDR3nt: TGTGCCAGTAGCACGGGAGGTACCGGGACACCTTTCTCCTACGAGCAGTACTTC
abundance: few
j_gene: TRBJ2-7
v_gene: TRBV19
d_gene: .

CDR3aa: CASAQGLAPDTQYF
CDR3nt: TGTGCCAGCGCCCAGGGACTAGCCCCAGATACGCAGTATTTT
abundance: once
j_gene: TRBJ2-3
v_gene: TRBV18
d_gene: TRBD2

CDR3aa: CASSLIPALAASYNEQFF
CDR3nt: TGTGCCAGCAGCTTAATCCCCGCTCTAGCGGCCTCCTACAATGAGCAGTTCTTC
abundance: .
j_gene: TRBJ2-1
v_gene: TRBV7-6
d_gene: TRBD2

CDR3aa: CASSFRLAGGASLSYEQYF
CDR3nt: TGTGCCAGCAGCTTCCGACTAGCGGGAGGGGCCTCCCTATCCTACGAGCAGTACTTC
abundance: .
j_gene: TRBJ2-7
v_gene: TRBV7-9
d_gene: TRBD2